Listed below are T cell receptor beta chains from one sample, sequenced in a study of shared clonotypes between healthy human individuals. Profiling relied on immunoSEQ multiplex PCR, and the TCRdb table lists in-frame clones only, not all of them. The sample carries hundreds of thousands of clones, about 96% recorded once. The sample consisted of naive CD8+ T cells sorted from blood. The receptor set was obtained from a man under 40 in good health. Each CDR3 is given with its conserved first and last residue. Each record gives: J gene, V gene, D gene, clone size, CDR3 DNA, CDR3 protein. The D gene is left open where the match is weak. Some rows mark clone size as missing; the rest say once, few, many or name a class of expanded clone.

TRBJ2-7 TRBV5-4 TRBD1 NA TGTGCCAGCAGCATGTTGTGGACAGGGGAAGACGAGCAGTACTTC CASSMLWTGEDEQYF
TRBJ2-2 TRBV9 NA NA TGTGCCAGCAGCCCAGCCGTGGGACAAGCAATGAACACCGGGGAGCTGTTTTTT CASSPAVGQAMNTGELFF
TRBJ1-5 TRBV4-3 NA NA TGCGCCAGCAGCCAAAAAGGGTTTTTTAATCAGCCCCAGCATTTT CASSQKGFFNQPQHF
TRBJ1-4 TRBV27 NA once TGTGCCAGCAGTTTACACGGGGGGAGTGAAAAACTGTTTTTT CASSLHGGSEKLFF
TRBJ2-7 TRBV7-8 NA NA TGTGCCAGCAGCTCGGCAGGGGCCTCCGAGCAGTACTTC CASSSAGASEQYF
TRBJ2-1 TRBV11-3 NA NA TGTGCCAGCAGCTTAGATCCCTCTTCCGGGGTATACAATGAGCAGTTCTTC CASSLDPSSGVYNEQFF
TRBJ2-1 TRBV7-8 NA NA TGTGCCAGCAGCTTTGATGCTGTCAATGAGCAGTTCTTC CASSFDAVNEQFF
TRBJ2-3 TRBV27 TRBD2 NA TGTGCCAGCAGCCTGGTCCCCAAGCGGGGAATCACAGATACGCAGTATTTT CASSLVPKRGITDTQYF
TRBJ1-1 TRBV18 NA NA TGTGCCAGCTCGGCGGTAGTGAACACTGAAGCTTTCTTT CASSAVVNTEAFF
TRBJ2-7 TRBV6-6 NA NA TGTGCCAGCAGTTACTCGCAGGGGGAGGTCTCCTACGAGCAGTACTTC CASSYSQGEVSYEQYF
TRBJ1-4 TRBV11-2 NA NA TGTGCCAGCGGGACTGGGAATGAAAAACTGTTTTTT CASGTGNEKLFF
TRBJ1-2 TRBV7-9 NA NA TGTGCCAGCAGCTTAGGTCCTGGAACAGATGGCTACACCTTC CASSLGPGTDGYTF
TRBJ2-7 TRBV11-3 TRBD1 NA TGTGCCAGCAGCTCCAGGGGGGAGCAGTACTTC CASSSRGEQYF
TRBJ2-7 TRBV10-2 TRBD2 few TGCGCCAGCAGCTCCGGGACTAGCGGGAGCAGCGAGCAGTACTTC CASSSGTSGSSEQYF
TRBJ1-1 TRBV11-2 TRBD1 NA TGTGCCAGCAGCTTAGGAAAAGGGGGCAGGAACACTGAAGCTTTCTTT CASSLGKGGRNTEAFF
TRBJ2-7 TRBV29-1 TRBD1 NA TGCAGCGTTGAGGGGATCCGGGACAGGCCTTCCTACGAGCAGTACTTC CSVEGIRDRPSYEQYF
TRBJ1-2 TRBV7-9 NA NA TGTGCCAGCAGCGGCGGTGGCTACACCTTC CASSGGGYTF
TRBJ2-7 TRBV7-6 NA NA TGTGCCAGCAGCCCCAAAGCGGATGGGTATGGGGCCTACGAGCAGTACTTC CASSPKADGYGAYEQYF
TRBJ1-1 TRBV7-9 TRBD1 NA TGTGCCAGCAGCTTAGCGCTAAGGGGGCCTCCTGAAGCTTTCTTT CASSLALRGPPEAFF
TRBJ2-7 TRBV7-6 NA NA TGTGCCAGCAGCTCAGCCGAGGACTCCTACGAGCAGTACTTC CASSSAEDSYEQYF
TRBJ2-2 TRBV7-6 NA once TGTGCCAGCAGCGCAAAATCAGCGTTGAGCACCGGGGAGCTGTTTTTT CASSAKSALSTGELFF
TRBJ2-7 TRBV29-1 NA NA TGCAGCGTTGGCTCCCCGTACGAGCAGTACTTC CSVGSPYEQYF
TRBJ2-1 TRBV4-2 NA NA TGTGCCAGCAGCCAAGGTTCCAATGAGCAGTTCTTC CASSQGSNEQFF
TRBJ1-5 TRBV11-2 TRBD1 NA TGTGCCAGCAGCTCCGGGACAGGGGGAGGACAGCCCCAGCATTTT CASSSGTGGGQPQHF
TRBJ1-5 TRBV4-3 NA NA TGCGCCAGCAGTTTGGGCCTTGTGGATCAGCCCCAGCATTTT CASSLGLVDQPQHF
TRBJ2-1 TRBV29-1 NA NA TGCAGCGTTGAATCCATTCTGGATTCCAGCTCCTACAATGAGCAGTTCTTC CSVESILDSSSYNEQFF
TRBJ2-7 TRBV11-2 NA once TGTGCCAGCAGCCAATGGACAGCCTACGAGCAGTACTTC CASSQWTAYEQYF
TRBJ2-2 TRBV11-2 NA NA TGTGCCAGCAGCTTACTCGGGGAGCTGTTTTTT CASSLLGELFF
TRBJ2-1 TRBV12-5 NA once TGTGCTAGTGGTTTGGTTCTTTCGGGGGAGGTCAATGAGCAGTTCTTC CASGLVLSGEVNEQFF
TRBJ2-1 TRBV5-1 NA NA TGCGCCAGCAGCTTGGAGTCAGGGCCGTGGCCGGGGCGGAGCTCCTACAATGAGCAGTTCTTC CASSLESGPWPGRSSYNEQFF
TRBJ2-7 TRBV29-1 TRBD2 NA TGCAGCGTTGAAAGGCTAGCGGGAGCTGACTACGAGCAGTACTTC CSVERLAGADYEQYF
TRBJ2-2 TRBV25-1 NA once TGTGCCAGCAGTGTGTATAGGGGGGAGCTGTTTTTT CASSVYRGELFF
TRBJ2-5 TRBV29-1 TRBD2 once TGCAGCGCCCGGCTAGCGGGAGGGGGTGAGACCCAGTACTTC CSARLAGGGETQYF